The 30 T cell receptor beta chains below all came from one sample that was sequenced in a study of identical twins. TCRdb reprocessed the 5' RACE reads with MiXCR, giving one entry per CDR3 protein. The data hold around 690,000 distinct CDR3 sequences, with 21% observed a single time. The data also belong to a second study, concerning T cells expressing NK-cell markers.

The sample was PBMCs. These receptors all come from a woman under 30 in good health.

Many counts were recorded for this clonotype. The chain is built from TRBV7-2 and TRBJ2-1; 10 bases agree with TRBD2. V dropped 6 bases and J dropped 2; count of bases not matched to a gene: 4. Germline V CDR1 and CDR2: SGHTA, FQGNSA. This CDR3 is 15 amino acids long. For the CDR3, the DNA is TGTGCCAGCAGTCTACTAGCGGGGCCCTACAATGAGCAGTTCTTC. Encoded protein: CASSLLAGPYNEQFF. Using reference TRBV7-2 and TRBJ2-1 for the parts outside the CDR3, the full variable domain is GAGVSQSPSNKVTEKGKDVELRCDPISGHTALYWYRQSLGQGLEFLIYFQGNSAPDKSGLPSDRFSAERTGGSVSTLTIQRTQQEDSAVYLCASSLLAGPYNEQFFGPGTRLTVL.

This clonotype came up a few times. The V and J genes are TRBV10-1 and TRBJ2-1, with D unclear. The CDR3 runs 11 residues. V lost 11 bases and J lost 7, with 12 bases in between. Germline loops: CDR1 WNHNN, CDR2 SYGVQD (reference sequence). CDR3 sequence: CAPPTGNEQFF. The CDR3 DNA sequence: TGCGCCCCCCCGACCGGGAATGAGCAGTTCTTC.

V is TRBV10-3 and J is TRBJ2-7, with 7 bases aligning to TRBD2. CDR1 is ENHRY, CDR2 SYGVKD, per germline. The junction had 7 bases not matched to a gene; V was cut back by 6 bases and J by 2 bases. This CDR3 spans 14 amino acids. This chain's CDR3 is CAIRGPSGAYEQYF. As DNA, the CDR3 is TGTGCCATCAGGGGACCTAGCGGAGCCTACGAGCAGTACTTC.

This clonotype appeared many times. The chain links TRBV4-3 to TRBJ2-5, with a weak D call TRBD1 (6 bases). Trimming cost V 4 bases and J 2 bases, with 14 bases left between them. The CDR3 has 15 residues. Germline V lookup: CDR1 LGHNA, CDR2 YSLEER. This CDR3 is CASSPSSTGQETQYF. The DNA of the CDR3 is TGCGCCAGCAGCCCCTCCTCGACAGGACAAGAGACCCAGTACTTC.

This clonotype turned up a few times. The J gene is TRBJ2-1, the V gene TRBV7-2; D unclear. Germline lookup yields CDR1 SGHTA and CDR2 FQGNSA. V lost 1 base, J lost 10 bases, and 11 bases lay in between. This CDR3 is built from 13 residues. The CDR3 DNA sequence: TGTGCCAGCAGCTTAGGAAGGGTAGGCGAGCAGTTCTTC. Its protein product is CASSLGRVGEQFF.

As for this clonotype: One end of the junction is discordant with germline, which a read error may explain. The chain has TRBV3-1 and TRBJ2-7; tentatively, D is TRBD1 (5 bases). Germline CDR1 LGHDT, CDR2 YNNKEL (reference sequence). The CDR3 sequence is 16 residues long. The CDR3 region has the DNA TGTGCCTGCAGCCAAGATTGGGGCAGCTACTCCTACGAGCAGTACTTC. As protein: CACSQDWGSYSYEQYF.

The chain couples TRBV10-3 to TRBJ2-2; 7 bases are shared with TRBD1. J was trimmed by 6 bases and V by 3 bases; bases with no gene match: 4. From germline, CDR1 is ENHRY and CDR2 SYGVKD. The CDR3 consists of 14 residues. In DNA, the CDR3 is TGTGCCATCAGTGAACTCGGGACAGCCGGGGAGCTGTTTTTT. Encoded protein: CAISELGTAGELFF.

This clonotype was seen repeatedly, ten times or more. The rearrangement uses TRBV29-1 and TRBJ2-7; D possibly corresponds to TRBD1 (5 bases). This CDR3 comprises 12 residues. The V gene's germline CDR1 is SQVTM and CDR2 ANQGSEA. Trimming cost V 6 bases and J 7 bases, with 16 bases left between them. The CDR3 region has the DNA TGCAGCGTCGAGGACACCAAAACGGAGCAGTACTTC. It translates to CSVEDTKTEQYF.

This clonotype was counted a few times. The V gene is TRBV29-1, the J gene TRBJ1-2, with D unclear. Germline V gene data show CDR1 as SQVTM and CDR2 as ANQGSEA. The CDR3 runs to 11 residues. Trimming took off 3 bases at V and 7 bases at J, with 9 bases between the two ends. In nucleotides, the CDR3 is TGCAGCGTTGATGGACCTACTGGCTACACCTTC. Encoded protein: CSVDGPTGYTF.

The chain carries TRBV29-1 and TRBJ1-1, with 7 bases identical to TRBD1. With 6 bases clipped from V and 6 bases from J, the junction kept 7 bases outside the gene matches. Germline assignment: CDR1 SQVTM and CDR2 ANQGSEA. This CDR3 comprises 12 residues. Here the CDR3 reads CSVPTGDAEAFF. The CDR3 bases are TGCAGCGTCCCCACAGGGGACGCTGAAGCTTTCTTT. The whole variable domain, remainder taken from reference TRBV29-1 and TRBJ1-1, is SAVISQKPSRDICQRGTSLTIQCQVDSQVTMMFWYRQQPGQSLTLIATANQGSEATYESGFVIDKFPISRPNLTFSTLTVSNMSPEDSSIYLCSVPTGDAEAFFGQGTRLTVV.

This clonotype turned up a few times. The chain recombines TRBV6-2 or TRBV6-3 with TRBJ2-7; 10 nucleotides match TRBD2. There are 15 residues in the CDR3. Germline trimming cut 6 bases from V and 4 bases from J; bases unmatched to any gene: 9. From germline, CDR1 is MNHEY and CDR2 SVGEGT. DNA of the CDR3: TGTGCCAGCAGCGACGGACTAGCGGATCTTTACGAGCAGTACTTC. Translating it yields CASSDGLADLYEQYF.

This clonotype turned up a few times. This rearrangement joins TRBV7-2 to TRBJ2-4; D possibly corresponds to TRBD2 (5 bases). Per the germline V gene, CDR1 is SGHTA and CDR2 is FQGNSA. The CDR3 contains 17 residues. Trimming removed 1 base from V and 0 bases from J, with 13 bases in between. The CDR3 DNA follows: TGTGCCAGCAGCTTAGGGATCTCGGGGAGAGCCAAAAACATTCAGTACTTC. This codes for CASSLGISGRAKNIQYF.

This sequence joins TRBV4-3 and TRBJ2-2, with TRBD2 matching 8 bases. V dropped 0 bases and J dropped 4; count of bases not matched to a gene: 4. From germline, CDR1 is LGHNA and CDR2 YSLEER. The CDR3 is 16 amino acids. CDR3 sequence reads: CASSQELADFTGELFF. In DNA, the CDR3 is TGCGCCAGCAGCCAAGAACTAGCGGACTTCACCGGGGAGCTGTTTTTT.

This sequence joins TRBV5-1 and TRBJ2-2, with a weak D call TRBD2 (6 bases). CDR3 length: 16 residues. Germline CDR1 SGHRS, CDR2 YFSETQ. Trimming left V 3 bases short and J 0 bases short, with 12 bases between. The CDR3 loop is CASSSGAGTNTGELFF. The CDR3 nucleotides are TGCGCCAGCAGCTCGGGAGCGGGTACGAACACCGGGGAGCTGTTTTTT.

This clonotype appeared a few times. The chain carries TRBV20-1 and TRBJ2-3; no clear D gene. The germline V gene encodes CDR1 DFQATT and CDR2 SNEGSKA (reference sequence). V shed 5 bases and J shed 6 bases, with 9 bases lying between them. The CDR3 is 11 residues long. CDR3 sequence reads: CSAPASDTQYF. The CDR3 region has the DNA TGCAGTGCTCCCGCTTCGGATACGCAGTATTTT.

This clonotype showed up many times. The CDR3 coding sequence is TGCGCCAGCAGCTGGGGGGGACCAGGGTCCAACACTGAAGCTTTCTTT. It encodes CASSWGGPGSNTEAFF. V and J are TRBV5-1 and TRBJ1-1; possible D gene TRBD1, 5 bases. Germline CDR1 and CDR2: SGHRS and YFSETQ. V was clipped by 3 bases and J by 2 bases, with 17 bases between them. CDR3 length: 16 amino acids.

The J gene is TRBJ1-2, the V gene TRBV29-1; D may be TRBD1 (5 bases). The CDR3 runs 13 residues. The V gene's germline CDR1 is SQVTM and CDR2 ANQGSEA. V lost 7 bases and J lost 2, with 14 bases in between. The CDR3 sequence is CSAVGGRNYGYTF. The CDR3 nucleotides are TGCAGCGCCGTCGGGGGGAGGAACTATGGCTACACCTTC. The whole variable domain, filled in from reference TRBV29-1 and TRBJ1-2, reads SAVISQKPSRDICQRGTSLTIQCQVDSQVTMMFWYRQQPGQSLTLIATANQGSEATYESGFVIDKFPISRPNLTFSTLTVSNMSPEDSSIYLCSAVGGRNYGYTFGSGTRLTVV.

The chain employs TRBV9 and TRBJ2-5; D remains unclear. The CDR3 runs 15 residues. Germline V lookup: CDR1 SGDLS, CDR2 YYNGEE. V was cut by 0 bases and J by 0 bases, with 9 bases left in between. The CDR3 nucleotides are TGTGCCAGCAGCGTAGATGCCGGGTACCAAGAGACCCAGTACTTC. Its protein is CASSVDAGYQETQYF. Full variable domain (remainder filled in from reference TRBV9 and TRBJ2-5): DSGVTQTPKHLITATGQRVTLRCSPRSGDLSVYWYQQSLDQGLQFLIQYYNGEERAKGNILERFSAQQFPDLHSELNLSSLELGDSALYFCASSVDAGYQETQYFGPGTRLLVL.

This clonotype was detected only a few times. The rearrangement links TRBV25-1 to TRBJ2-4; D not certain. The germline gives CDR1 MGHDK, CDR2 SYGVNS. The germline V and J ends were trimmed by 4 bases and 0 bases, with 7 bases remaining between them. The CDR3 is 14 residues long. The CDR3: CASSAALAKNIQYF. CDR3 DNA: TGTGCCAGCAGTGCAGCCCTAGCCAAAAACATTCAGTACTTC.

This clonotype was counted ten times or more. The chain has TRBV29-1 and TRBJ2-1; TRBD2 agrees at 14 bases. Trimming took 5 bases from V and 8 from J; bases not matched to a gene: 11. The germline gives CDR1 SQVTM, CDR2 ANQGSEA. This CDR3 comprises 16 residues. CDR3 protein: CSVLGLAGGGRHEQFF. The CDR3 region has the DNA TGCAGCGTTCTTGGACTAGCGGGAGGCGGAAGGCATGAGCAGTTCTTC.

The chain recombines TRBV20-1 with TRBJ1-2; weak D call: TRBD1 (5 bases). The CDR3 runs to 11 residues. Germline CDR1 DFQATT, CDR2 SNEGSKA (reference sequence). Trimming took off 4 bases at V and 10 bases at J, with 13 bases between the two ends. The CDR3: CSATKLGDYTF. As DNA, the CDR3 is TGCAGTGCTACTAAACTGGGGGACTACACCTTC.

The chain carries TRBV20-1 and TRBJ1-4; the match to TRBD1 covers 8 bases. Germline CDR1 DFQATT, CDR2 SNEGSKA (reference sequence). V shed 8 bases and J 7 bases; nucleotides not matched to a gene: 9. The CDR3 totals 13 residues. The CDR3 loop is CSSSRGPGEKLFF. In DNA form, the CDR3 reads TGCAGTTCCTCCAGGGGGCCGGGTGAAAAACTGTTTTTT.

As DNA, the CDR3 is TGTGCCAGCTCGAAAACTAGCTCCCATGAGCAGTTCTTC. Translating it yields CASSKTSSHEQFF. The chain joins TRBV18 to TRBJ2-1; a possible D gene is TRBD2 (6 bases). The CDR3 is 13 residues long. Germline CDR1 and CDR2: KGHSH and LQKENI. Trimming stripped 6 bases from V and 8 bases from J, with 14 bases between.

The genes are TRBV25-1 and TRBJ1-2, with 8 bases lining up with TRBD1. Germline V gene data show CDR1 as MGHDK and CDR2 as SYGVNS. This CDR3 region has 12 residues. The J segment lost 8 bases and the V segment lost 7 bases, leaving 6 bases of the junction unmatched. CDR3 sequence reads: CASNRQGNGYTF. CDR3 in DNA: TGTGCCAGCAATAGACAGGGGAACGGCTACACCTTC.

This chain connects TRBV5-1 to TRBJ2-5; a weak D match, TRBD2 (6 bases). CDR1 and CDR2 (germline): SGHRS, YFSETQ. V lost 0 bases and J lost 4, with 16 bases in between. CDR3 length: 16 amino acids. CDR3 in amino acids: CASSLGTMPVRETQYF. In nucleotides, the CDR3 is TGCGCCAGCAGCTTGGGGACTATGCCCGTCAGAGAGACCCAGTACTTC. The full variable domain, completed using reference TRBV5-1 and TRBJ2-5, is KAGVTQTPRYLIKTRGQQVTLSCSPISGHRSVSWYQQTPGQGLQFLFEYFSETQRNKGNFPGRFSGRQFSNSRSEMNVSTLELGDSALYLCASSLGTMPVRETQYFGPGTRLLVL.

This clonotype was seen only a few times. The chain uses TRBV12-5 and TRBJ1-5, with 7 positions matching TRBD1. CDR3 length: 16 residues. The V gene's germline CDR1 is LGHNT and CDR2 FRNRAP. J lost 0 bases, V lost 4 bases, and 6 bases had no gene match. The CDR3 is CASGSRTGYSNQPQHF. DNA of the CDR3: TGTGCTAGTGGTTCTCGGACAGGATATAGCAATCAGCCCCAGCATTTT.

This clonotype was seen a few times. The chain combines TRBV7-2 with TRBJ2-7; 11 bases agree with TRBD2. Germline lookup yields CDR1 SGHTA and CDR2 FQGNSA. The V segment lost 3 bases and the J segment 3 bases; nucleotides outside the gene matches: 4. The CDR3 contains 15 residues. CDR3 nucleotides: TGTGCCAGCAGCTTTTCGGGGACTAGCGGCTACGAGCAGTACTTC. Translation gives CASSFSGTSGYEQYF.

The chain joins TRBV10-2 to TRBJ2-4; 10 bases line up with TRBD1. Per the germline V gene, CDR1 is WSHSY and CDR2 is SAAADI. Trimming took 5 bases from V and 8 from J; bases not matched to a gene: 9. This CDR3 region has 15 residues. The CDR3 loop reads CASSRQGARRDIQYF. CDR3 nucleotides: TGCGCCAGCAGTCGACAGGGGGCTCGTAGGGACATTCAGTACTTC.

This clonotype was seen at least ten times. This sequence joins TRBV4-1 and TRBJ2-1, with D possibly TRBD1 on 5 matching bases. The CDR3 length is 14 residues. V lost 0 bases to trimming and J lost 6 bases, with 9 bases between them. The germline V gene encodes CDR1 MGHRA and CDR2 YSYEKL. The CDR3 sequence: CASSQDRVSNEQFF. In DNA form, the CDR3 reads TGCGCCAGCAGCCAAGACAGGGTCTCCAATGAGCAGTTCTTC.

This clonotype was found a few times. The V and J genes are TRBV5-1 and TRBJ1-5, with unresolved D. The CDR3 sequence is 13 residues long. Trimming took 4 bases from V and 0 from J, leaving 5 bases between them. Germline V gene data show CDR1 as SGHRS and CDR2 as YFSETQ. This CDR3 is CASSPFSNQPQHF. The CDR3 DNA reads TGCGCCAGCAGCCCATTTAGCAATCAGCCCCAGCATTTT.